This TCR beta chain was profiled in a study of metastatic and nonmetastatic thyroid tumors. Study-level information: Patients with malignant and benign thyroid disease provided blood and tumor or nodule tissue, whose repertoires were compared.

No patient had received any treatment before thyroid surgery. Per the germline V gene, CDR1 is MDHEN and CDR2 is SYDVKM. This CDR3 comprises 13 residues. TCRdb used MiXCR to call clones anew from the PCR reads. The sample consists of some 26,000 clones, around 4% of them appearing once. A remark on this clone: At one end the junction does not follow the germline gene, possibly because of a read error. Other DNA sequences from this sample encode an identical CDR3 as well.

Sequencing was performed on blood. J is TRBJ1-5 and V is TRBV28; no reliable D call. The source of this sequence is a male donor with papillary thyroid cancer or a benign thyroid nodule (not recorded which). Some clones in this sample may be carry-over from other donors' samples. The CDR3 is CASGRSSNRPQHF. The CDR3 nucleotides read TGTGCCAGCGGGCGCAGTAGCAATCGGCCCCAGCATTTT.